The source of this T cell receptor (beta chain) is a study of T cells in Graves' hyperthyroidism and ophthalmopathy. Trimming took off 5 bases at V and 0 bases at J, with 8 bases between the two ends. The germline V gene encodes CDR1 SGDLS and CDR2 YYNGEE. CDR3 length: 14 amino acids. Regions amplified from RNA transcripts were the TCR beta CDR3 regions. The HTBI primer set was used in a first-round RT-PCR of the TCR CDR3. TCRdb ran MiXCR on the multiplex PCR reads and lists one entry per CDR3 protein. The sample lists 150,000 or so distinct CDR3 sequences, less than 25% occurring once. This receptor was taken from a woman aged 50 to 65 with Graves' hyperthyroidism that later progressed to Graves' ophthalmopathy. The chain couples TRBV9 to TRBJ2-2, with no clear D. The sequencing input was blood. Written as DNA, the CDR3 is TGTGCCAGCAGTCCAGACTCGAACACCGGGGAGCTGTTTTTT. Amino acids: CASSPDSNTGELFF.